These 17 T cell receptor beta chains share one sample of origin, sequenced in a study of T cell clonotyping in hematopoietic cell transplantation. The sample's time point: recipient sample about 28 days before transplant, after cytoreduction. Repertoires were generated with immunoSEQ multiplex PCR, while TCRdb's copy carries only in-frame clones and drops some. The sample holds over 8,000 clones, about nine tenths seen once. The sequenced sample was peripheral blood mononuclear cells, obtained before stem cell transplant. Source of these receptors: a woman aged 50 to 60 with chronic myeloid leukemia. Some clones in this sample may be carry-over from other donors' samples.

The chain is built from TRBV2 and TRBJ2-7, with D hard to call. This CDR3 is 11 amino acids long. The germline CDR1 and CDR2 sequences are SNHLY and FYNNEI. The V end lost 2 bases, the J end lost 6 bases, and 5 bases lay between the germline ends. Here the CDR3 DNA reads TGTGCCAGCAGTGAAAGTATCGAGCAGTACTTC. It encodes CASSESIEQYF. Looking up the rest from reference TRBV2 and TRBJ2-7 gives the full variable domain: EPEVTQTPSHQVTQMGQEVILRCVPISNHLYFYWYRQILGQKVEFLVSFYNNEISEKSEIFDDQFSVERPDGSNFTLKIRSTKLEDSAMYFCASSESIEQYFGPGTRLTVT.

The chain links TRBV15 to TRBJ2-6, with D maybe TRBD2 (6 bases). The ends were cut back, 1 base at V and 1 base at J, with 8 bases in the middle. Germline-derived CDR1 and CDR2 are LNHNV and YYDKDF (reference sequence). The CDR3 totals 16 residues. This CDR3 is CATSRGRGSGANVLTF. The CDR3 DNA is TGTGCCACCAGCAGAGGGAGGGGATCTGGGGCCAACGTCCTGACTTTC.

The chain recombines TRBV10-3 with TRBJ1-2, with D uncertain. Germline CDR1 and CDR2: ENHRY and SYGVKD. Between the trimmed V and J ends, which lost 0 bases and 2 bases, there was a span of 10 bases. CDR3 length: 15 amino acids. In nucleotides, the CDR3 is TGTGCCATCAGTGAGTCCAGGCAAGGCAACTATGGCTACACCTTC. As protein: CAISESRQGNYGYTF.

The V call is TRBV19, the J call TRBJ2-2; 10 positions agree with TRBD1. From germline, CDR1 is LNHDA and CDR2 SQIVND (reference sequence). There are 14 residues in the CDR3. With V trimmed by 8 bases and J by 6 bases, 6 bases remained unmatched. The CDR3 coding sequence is TGTGCCAGTTCCGGGACAGGGGCATCCGGGGAGCTGTTTTTT. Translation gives CASSGTGASGELFF.

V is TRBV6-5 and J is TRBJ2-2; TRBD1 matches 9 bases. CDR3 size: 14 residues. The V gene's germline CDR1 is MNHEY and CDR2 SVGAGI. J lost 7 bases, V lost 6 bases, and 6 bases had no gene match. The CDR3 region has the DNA TGTGCCAGCAGACAGGGGGCGCTGGTCGGGGAGCTGTTTTTT. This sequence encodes CASRQGALVGELFF.

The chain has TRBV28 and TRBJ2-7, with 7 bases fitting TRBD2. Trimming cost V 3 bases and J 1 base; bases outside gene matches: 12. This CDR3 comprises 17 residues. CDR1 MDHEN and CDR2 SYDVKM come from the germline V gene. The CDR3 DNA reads TGTGCCAGCAGTTTTGCCTTCGCGGGAGTAAGGTCCTACGAGCAGTACTTC. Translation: CASSFAFAGVRSYEQYF.

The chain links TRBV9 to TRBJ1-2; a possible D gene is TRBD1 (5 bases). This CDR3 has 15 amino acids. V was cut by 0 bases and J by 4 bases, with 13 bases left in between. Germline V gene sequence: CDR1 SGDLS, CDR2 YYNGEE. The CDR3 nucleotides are TGTGCCAGCAGCGTAGGGGGCTCAGGGTTCTATGGCTACACCTTC. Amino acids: CASSVGGSGFYGYTF.

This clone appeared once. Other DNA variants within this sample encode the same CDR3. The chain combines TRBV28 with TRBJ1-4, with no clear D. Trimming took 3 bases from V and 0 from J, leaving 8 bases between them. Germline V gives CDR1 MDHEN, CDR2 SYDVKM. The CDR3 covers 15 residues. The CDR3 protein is CASSFAGSTNEKLFF. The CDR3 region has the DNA TGTGCCAGCAGTTTCGCGGGATCAACTAATGAAAAACTGTTTTTT.

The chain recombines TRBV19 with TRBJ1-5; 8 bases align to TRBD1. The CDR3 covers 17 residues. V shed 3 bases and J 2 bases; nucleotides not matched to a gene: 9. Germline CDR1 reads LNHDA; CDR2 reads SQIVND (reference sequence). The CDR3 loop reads CASSIHAGGQGNQPQHF. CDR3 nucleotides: TGTGCCAGTAGTATCCATGCAGGGGGACAGGGCAATCAGCCCCAGCATTTT.

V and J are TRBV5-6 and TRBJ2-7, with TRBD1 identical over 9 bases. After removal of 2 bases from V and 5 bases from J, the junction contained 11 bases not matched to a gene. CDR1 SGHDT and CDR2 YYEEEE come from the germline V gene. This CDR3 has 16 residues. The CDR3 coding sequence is TGTGCCAGCAGCTTATGCTCCGGGACAGGGAGGGACGAGCAGTACTTC. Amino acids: CASSLCSGTGRDEQYF.

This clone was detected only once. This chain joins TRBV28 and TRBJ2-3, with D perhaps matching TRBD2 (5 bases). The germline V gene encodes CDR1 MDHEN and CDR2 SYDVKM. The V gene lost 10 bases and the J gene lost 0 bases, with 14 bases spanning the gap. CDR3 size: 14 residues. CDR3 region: CATKKSGSTDTQYF. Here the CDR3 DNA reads TGTGCCACCAAAAAGTCGGGGAGCACAGATACGCAGTATTTT.

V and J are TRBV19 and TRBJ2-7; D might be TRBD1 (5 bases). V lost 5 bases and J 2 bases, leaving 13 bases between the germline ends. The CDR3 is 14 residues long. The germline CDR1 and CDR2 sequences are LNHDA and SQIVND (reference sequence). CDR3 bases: TGTGCCAGTAGTCCAAACAGGAATACCTACGAGCAGTACTTC. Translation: CASSPNRNTYEQYF.

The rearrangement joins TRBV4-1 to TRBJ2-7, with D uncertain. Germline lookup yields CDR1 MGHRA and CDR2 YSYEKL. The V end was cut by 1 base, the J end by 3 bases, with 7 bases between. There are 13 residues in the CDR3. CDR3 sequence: CASSQGYSYEQYF. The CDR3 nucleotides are TGCGCCAGCAGCCAAGGTTATAGCTACGAGCAGTACTTC.

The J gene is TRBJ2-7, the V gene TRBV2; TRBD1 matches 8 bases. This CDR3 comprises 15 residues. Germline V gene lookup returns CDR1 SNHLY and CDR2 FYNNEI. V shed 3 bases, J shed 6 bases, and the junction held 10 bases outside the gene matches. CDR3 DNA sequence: TGTGCCAGCAGTGACCCCGGACAGGGCGGAGTCGAGCAGTACTTC. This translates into CASSDPGQGGVEQYF.

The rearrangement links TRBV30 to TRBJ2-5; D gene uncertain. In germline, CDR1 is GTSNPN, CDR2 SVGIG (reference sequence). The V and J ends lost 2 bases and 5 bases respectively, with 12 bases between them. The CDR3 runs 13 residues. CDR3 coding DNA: TGTGCCTGGAGTATACGGTTAAGGGAGACCCAGTACTTC. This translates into CAWSIRLRETQYF.

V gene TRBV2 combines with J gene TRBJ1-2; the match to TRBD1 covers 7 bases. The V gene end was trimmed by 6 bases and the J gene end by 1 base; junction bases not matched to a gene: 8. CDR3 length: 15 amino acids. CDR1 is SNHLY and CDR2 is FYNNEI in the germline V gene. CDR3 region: CASRGTAKINYGYTF. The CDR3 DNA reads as TGTGCCAGCAGGGGGACAGCAAAGATTAACTATGGCTACACCTTC. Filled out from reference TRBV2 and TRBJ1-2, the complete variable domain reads EPEVTQTPSHQVTQMGQEVILRCVPISNHLYFYWYRQILGQKVEFLVSFYNNEISEKSEIFDDQFSVERPDGSNFTLKIRSTKLEDSAMYFCASRGTAKINYGYTFGSGTRLTVV.

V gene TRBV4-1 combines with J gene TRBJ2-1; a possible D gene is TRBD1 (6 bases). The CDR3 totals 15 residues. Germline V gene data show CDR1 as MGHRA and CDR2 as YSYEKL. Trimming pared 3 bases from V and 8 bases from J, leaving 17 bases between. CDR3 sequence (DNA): TGCGCCAGCAGCCATCTACAGGGTTTCTTGGATGAGCAGTTCTTC. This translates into CASSHLQGFLDEQFF.